This T cell receptor beta chain is drawn from a study of shared clonotypes between healthy human individuals. Looked up from germline, CDR1 is SGHVS and CDR2 is FNYEAQ. There are 15 residues in the CDR3. V lost 4 bases, J lost 1 base, and 13 bases lay in between. Splitting of each subset's genomic DNA was done evenly across several immunoSEQ plates. TCRdb's table, derived via immunoSEQ multiplex PCR, lists solely in-frame clones and lacks some. Of 2 million to 2.5 million clones detected, 93% appear once; the ten largest clones hold 0.39%. V and J are TRBV7-6 and TRBJ2-5; tentative D call: TRBD2 (6 bases). Specimen: naive CD4+ T cells from PBMCs. Documented subset: CD45RA+ positively selected. This TCR derives from a young man in good health. Some clones in this sample may be carry-over from other donors' samples. Here the CDR3 reads CASSSRGTSQETQYF. CDR3 DNA: TGTGCCAGCAGCTCCCGCGGGACTTCCCAAGAGACCCAGTACTTC.